This TCR beta chain was captured by sequencing in a study of blood T cell repertoires in COVID-19. Study-wide background: Samples came from the United States, Italy and Spain, spanning acute and convalescent COVID-19. PBMCs, B-cell-depleted T cells, or T cells provided the cDNA or gDNA that made up the material.

This clone has a single count. In the original processing: Researchers report that nucleated cell counts were estimated from reference gene primer amplification. Sequencing used immunoSEQ multiplex PCR; TCRdb keeps in-frame clones, though not all of them. V, J and clone size were drawn from that table, and D and trimming were deduced from the DNA. The table records over 75,000 clones, around 84% of them present only once. This sequence originates from a woman aged 45 to 65 with acute or convalescent COVID-19. The sequenced sample was peripheral blood.

CDR3 DNA: TGCGCCAGCAGCTTGGCTTTGGGAGCCGGGGAGCTGTTTTTT. It yields the protein CASSLALGAGELFF. The chain employs TRBV5-1 and TRBJ2-2; D possibly corresponds to TRBD2 (5 bases). V lost 0 bases and J lost 6, with 9 bases in between. Germline loops: CDR1 SGHRS, CDR2 YFSETQ. CDR3 size: 14 residues. Together with reference TRBV5-1 and TRBJ2-2, the CDR3 gives the full variable domain: KAGVTQTPRYLIKTRGQQVTLSCSPISGHRSVSWYQQTPGQGLQFLFEYFSETQRNKGNFPGRFSGRQFSNSRSEMNVSTLELGDSALYLCASSLALGAGELFFGEGSRLTVL.